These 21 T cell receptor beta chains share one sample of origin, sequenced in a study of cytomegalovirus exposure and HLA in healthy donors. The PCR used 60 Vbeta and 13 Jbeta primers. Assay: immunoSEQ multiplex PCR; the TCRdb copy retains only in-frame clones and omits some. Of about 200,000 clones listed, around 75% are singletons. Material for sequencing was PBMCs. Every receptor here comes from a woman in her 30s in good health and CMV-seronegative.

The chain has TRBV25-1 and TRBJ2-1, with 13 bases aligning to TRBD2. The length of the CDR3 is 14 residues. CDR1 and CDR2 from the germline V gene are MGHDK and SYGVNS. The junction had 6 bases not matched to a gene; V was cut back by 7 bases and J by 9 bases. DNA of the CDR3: TGTGCCAGCATTGCAACTAGCGGGAGGGGTGAGCAGTTCTTC. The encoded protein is CASIATSGRGEQFF.

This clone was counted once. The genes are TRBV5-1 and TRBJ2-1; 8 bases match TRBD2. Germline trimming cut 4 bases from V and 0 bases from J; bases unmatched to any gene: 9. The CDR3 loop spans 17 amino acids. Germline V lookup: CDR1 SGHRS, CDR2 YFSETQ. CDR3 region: CASSGVAGSSSYNEQFF. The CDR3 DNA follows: TGCGCCAGCAGCGGAGTAGCGGGGTCGAGCTCCTACAATGAGCAGTTCTTC.

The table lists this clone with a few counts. CDR3 bases: TGTGCCAGCAGTGAAGTCGCAGGGATGAACACTGAAGCTTTCTTT. Translated, it gives CASSEVAGMNTEAFF. The chain joins TRBV6-1 to TRBJ1-1; the D gene is possibly TRBD1 (5 bases). Germline values: CDR1 MNHNS, CDR2 SASEGT. The germline V and J ends were trimmed by 1 base and 0 bases, with 9 bases remaining between them. CDR3 length: 15 residues.

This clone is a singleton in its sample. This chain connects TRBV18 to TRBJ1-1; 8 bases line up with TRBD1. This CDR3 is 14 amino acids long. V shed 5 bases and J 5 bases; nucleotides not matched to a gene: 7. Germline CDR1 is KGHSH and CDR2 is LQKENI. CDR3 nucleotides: TGTGCCAGCTCATTCGGACAGGGAGGGACTGAAGCTTTCTTT. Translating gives CASSFGQGGTEAFF.

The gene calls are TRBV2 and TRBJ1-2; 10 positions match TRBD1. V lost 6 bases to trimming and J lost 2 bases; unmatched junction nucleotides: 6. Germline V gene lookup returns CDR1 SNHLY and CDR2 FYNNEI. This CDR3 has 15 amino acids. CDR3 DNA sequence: TGTGCCAGCAGAGACAGGGGGCTTCAAAACTATGGCTACACCTTC. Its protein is CASRDRGLQNYGYTF.

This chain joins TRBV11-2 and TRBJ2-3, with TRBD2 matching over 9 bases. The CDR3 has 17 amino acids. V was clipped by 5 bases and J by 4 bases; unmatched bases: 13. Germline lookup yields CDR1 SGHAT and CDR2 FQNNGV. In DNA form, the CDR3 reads TGTGCCAGCAGCACCCGACGTAGCGGGGGAGTTTCAGATACGCAGTATTTT. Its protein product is CASSTRRSGGVSDTQYF.

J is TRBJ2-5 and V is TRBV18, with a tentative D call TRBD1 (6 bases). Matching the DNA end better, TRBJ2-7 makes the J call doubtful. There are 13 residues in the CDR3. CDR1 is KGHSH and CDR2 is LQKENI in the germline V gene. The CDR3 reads CASSPGHNYEQYF. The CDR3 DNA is TGTGCCAGCTCACCGGGACATAACTACGAGCAGTACTTC.

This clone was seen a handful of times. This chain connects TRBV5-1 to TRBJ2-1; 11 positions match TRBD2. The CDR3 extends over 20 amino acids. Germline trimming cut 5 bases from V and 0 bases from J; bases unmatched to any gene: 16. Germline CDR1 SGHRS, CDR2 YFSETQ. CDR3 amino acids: CASRRGLSTSGERSYNEQFF. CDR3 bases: TGCGCCAGCAGGCGGGGCCTCTCGACTAGCGGGGAGCGCTCCTACAATGAGCAGTTCTTC. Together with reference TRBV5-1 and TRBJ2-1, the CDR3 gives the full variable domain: KAGVTQTPRYLIKTRGQQVTLSCSPISGHRSVSWYQQTPGQGLQFLFEYFSETQRNKGNFPGRFSGRQFSNSRSEMNVSTLELGDSALYLCASRRGLSTSGERSYNEQFFGPGTRLTVL.

The CDR3 is CASSSPDRADTGELFF. CDR3 sequence (DNA): TGTGCCAGCAGCTCGCCCGACAGGGCGGACACCGGGGAGCTGTTTTTT. V usage is TRBV7-9 and J usage is TRBJ2-2; 7 bases match TRBD1. The V gene end was trimmed by 4 bases and the J gene end by 3 bases; junction bases not matched to a gene: 8. CDR1 is SEHNR and CDR2 is FQNEAQ in the germline V gene (reference sequence). This CDR3 is 16 amino acids long.

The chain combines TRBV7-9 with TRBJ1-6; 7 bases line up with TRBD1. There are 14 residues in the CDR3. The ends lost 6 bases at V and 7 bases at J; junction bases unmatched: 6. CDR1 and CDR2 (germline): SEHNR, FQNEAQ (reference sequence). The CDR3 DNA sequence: TGTGCCAGCAGGGGTACAGGGGAAAATTCACCCCTCCACTTT. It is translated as CASRGTGENSPLHF.

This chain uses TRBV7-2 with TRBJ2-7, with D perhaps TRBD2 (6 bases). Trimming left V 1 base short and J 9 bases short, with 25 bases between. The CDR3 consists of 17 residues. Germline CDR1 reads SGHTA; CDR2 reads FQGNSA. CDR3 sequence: CASSLEGLAGGWVRQYF. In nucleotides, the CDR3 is TGTGCCAGCAGCTTAGAGGGACTCGCGGGCGGGTGGGTAAGGCAGTACTTC. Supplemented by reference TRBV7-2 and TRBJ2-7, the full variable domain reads GAGVSQSPSNKVTEKGKDVELRCDPISGHTALYWYRQSLGQGLEFLIYFQGNSAPDKSGLPSDRFSAERTGGSVSTLTIQRTQQEDSAVYLCASSLEGLAGGWVRQYFGPGTRLTVT.

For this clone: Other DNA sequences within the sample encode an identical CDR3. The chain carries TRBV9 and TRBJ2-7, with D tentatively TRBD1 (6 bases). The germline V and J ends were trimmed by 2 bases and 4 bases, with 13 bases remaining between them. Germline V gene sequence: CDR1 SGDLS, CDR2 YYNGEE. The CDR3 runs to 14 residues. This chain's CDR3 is CASSVSTGGYEQYF. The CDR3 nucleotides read TGTGCCAGCAGCGTCTCGACAGGTGGATACGAGCAGTACTTC.

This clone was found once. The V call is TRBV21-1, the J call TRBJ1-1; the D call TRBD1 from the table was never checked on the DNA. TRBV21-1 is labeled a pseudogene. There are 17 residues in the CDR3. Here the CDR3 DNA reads TGTGCCAGCAGCGTCCGGACAGGGTGTTTGAGGAAAACTGAAGCTTTCTTT. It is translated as CASSVRTGCLRKTEAFF.

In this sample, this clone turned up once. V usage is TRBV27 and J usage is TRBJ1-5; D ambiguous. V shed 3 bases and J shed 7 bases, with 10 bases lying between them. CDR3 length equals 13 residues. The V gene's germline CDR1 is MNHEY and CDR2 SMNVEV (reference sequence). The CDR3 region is CASSFNYAQPQHF. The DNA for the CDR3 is TGTGCCAGCAGTTTCAACTATGCCCAGCCCCAGCATTTT.

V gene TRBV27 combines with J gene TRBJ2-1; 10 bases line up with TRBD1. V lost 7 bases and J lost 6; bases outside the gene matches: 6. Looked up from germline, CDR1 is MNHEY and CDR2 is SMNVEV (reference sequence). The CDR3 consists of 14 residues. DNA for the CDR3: TGTGCCAGCAAAAGGGACAGGGGAAGCAATGAGCAGTTCTTC. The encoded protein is CASKRDRGSNEQFF.

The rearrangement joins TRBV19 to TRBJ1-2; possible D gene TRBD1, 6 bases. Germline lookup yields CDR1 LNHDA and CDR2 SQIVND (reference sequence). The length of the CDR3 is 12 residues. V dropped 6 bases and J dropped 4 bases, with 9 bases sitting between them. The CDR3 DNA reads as TGTGCCAGTAGACAGGGAACCTATGGCTACACCTTC. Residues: CASRQGTYGYTF. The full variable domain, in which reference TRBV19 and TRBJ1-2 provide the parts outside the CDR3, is DGGITQSPKYLFRKEGQNVTLSCEQNLNHDAMYWYRQDPGQGLRLIYYSQIVNDFQKGDIAEGYSVSREKKESFPLTVTSAQKNPTAFYLCASRQGTYGYTFGSGTRLTVV.

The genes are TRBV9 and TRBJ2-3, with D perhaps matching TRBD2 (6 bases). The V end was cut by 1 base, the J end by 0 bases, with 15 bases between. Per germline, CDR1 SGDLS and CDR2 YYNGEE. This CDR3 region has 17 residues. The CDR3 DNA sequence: TGTGCCAGCAGCGTAACTTGGAGGGCAACTAGCACAGATACGCAGTATTTT. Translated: CASSVTWRATSTDTQYF.

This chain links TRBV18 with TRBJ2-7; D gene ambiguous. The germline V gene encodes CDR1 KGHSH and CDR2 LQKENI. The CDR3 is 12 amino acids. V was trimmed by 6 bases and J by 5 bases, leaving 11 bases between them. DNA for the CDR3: TGTGCCAGCTCTAAAGGAGTGGACGAGCAGTACTTC. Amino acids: CASSKGVDEQYF.

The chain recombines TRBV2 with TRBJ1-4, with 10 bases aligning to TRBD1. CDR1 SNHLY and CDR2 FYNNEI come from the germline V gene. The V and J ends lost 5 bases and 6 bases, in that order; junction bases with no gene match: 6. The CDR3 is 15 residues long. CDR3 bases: TGTGCCAGCAGTCCGGGACAGGGGTACGATGAAAAACTGTTTTTT. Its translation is CASSPGQGYDEKLFF.

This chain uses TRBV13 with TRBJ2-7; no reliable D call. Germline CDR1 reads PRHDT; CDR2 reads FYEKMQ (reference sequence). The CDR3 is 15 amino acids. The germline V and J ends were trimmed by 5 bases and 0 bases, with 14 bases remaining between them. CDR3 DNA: TGTGCCAGCAGCCAGCTGACGGAGAGCTCCTACGAGCAGTACTTC. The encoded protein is CASSQLTESSYEQYF.

CDR3 sequence (DNA): TGCGCCAGCAGCTGGGGGGGACAGGGCAAAAACATTCAGTACTTC. It specifies CASSWGGQGKNIQYF. The chain is built from TRBV5-1 and TRBJ2-4, with 9 bases fitting TRBD1. Per the germline V gene, CDR1 is SGHRS and CDR2 is YFSETQ. The CDR3 spans 15 residues. With 3 bases clipped from V and 3 bases from J, the junction kept 4 bases outside the gene matches. Complete variable domain (other parts from reference TRBV5-1 and TRBJ2-4): KAGVTQTPRYLIKTRGQQVTLSCSPISGHRSVSWYQQTPGQGLQFLFEYFSETQRNKGNFPGRFSGRQFSNSRSEMNVSTLELGDSALYLCASSWGGQGKNIQYFGAGTRLSVL.